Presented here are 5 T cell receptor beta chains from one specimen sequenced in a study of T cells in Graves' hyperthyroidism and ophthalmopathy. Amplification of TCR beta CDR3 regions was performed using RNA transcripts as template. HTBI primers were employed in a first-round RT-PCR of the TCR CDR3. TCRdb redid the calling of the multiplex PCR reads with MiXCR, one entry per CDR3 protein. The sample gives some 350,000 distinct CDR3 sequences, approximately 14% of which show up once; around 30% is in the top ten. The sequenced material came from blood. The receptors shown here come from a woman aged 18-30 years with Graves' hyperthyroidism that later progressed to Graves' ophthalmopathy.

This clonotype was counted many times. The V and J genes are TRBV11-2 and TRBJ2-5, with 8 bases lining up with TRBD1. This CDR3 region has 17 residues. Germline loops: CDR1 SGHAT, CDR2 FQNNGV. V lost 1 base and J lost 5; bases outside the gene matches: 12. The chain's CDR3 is CASSLAPRGRRIETQYF. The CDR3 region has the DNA TGTGCCAGCAGCTTAGCCCCCAGGGGGCGCCGTATCGAGACCCAGTACTTC. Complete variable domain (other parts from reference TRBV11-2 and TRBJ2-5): EAGVAQSPRYKIIEKRQSVAFWCNPISGHATLYWYQQILGQGPKLLIQFQNNGVVDDSQLPKDRFSAERLKGVDSTLKIQPAKLEDSAVYLCASSLAPRGRRIETQYFGPGTRLLVL.

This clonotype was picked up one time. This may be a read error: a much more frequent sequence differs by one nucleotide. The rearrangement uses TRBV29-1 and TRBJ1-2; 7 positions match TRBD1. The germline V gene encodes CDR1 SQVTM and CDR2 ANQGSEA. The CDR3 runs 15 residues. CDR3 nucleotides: TGCGGCGTTGCCCCAGGGGGAACAGCTAACTATGGCTACACCTTC. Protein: CGVAPGGTANYGYTF.

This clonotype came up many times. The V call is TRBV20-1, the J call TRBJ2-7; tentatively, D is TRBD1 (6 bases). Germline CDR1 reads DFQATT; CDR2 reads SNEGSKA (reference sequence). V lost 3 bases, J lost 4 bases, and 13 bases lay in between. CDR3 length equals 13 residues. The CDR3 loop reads CSASNRDGYEQYF. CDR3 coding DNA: TGCAGTGCTAGTAACAGGGACGGTTACGAGCAGTACTTC.

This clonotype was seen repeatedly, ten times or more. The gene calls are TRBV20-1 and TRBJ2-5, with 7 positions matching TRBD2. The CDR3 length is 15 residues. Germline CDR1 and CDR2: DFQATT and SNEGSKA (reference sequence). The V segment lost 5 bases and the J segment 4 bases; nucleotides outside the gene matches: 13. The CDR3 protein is CSAPSPGRTRETQYF. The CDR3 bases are TGCAGTGCTCCGAGCCCGGGACGGACTAGAGAGACCCAGTACTTC.

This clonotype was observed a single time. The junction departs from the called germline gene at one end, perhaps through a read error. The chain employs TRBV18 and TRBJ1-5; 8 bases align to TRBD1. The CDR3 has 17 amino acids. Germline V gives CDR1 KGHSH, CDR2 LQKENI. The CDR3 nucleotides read TGTGCCGGCTCACCTACGGGACAGGTATATAGCAATCAGCCCCAGCATTTT. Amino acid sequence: CAGSPTGQVYSNQPQHF.